A selection of T cell receptor beta chains follows, all from one sample in a study of a mutant IDH1 vaccine in newly diagnosed glioma. The protocol was immunoSEQ multiplex PCR, while the TCRdb copy is restricted to in-frame clones and leaves out a portion. This table holds just under 95,000 clones, 83% found once. The sample consisted of PBMCs, taken from a glioma patient treated with radiotherapy, temozolomide or both. The receptors here all came from a woman between 45 and 65 years old with glioma. Both conserved end residues are part of each CDR3. A D gene is named only where the DNA matches it firmly. Rows may omit the clone size; those that give it use once, few, many or a size class.

d_call clone_size j_call v_call cdr3_aa cdr3_nt
- - TRBJ1-2 TRBV19 CASSIASNYGYTF TGTGCCAGTAGTATCGCCAGTAACTATGGCTACACCTTC
- few TRBJ1-5 TRBV29-1 CSVEVEDQPQHF TGCAGCGTTGAGGTGGAAGATCAGCCCCAGCATTTT
- - TRBJ2-5 TRBV6-1 CASSEAVGGRETQYF TGTGCCAGCAGTGAAGCGGTGGGGGGCAGAGAGACCCAGTACTTC
TRBD2 - TRBJ2-1 TRBV5-1 CASRALAGGPDEQFF TGCGCCAGCAGAGCTCTAGCGGGGGGGCCTGATGAGCAGTTCTTC
- - TRBJ2-7 TRBV10-2 CASSEPQRDRQNYEQYF TGCGCCAGCAGTGAGCCCCAGCGGGACAGACAAAACTACGAGCAGTACTTC
- - TRBJ1-1 TRBV5-1 CASSLGDAGAEAFF TGCGCCAGCAGCTTGGGGGATGCGGGGGCTGAAGCTTTCTTT
TRBD1 - TRBJ1-2 TRBV6-6 CASSYLRTGERIPAF TGTGCCAGCAGTTACTTGAGGACAGGGGAACGGATTCCCGCCTTC
- - TRBJ1-1 TRBV19 CASSMGILNTEAFF TGTGCCAGTAGTATGGGGATACTGAACACTGAAGCTTTCTTT
TRBD1 - TRBJ2-2 TRBV6-4 CASSRQGAPNTGELFF TGTGCCAGCAGCAGACAGGGGGCGCCGAACACCGGGGAGCTGTTTTTT
- - TRBJ2-7 TRBV6-5 CATTGFSYEQYF TGTGCCACCACAGGGTTCTCCTACGAGCAGTACTTC
TRBD2 - TRBJ2-3 TRBV7-9 CASSPKAGGAADTQYF TGTGCCAGCAGTCCAAAGGCGGGGGGGGCCGCAGATACGCAGTATTTT
- - TRBJ1-6 TRBV5-1 CASSVGGSSYNSPLHF TGCGCCAGCAGCGTCGGCGGGAGCTCCTATAATTCACCCCTCCACTTT
TRBD2 - TRBJ2-7 TRBV4-2 CASSQLAGGPEQYF TGTGCCAGCAGCCAACTAGCGGGGGGGCCCGAGCAGTACTTC
- - TRBJ2-2 TRBV9 CASSVSHPNTGELFF TGTGCCAGCAGCGTATCCCACCCTAACACCGGGGAGCTGTTTTTT
TRBD2 few TRBJ2-7 TRBV7-9 CASSPQTSGLNEQYF TGTGCCAGCAGCCCGCAGACTAGCGGGCTAAACGAGCAGTACTTC
TRBD1 - TRBJ2-7 TRBV5-4 CASSLPGQGFREQYF TGTGCCAGCAGCTTACCGGGACAGGGATTTCGGGAGCAGTACTTC
- - TRBJ1-2 TRBV5-6 CASSFTVGDGYTF TGTGCCAGCAGCTTCACAGTAGGGGATGGCTACACCTTC
TRBD2 - TRBJ2-5 TRBV7-2 CASSLGRGLAGGGETQYF TGTGCCAGCAGCTTAGGAAGGGGACTAGCGGGGGGCGGAGAGACCCAGTACTTC
- - TRBJ1-2 TRBV18 CASSPSEDYGYTF TGTGCCAGCTCACCATCTGAGGACTATGGCTACACCTTC
- - TRBJ2-7 TRBV30 CAWSLTYRGEQYF TGTGCCTGGAGTTTAACATATCGGGGCGAGCAGTACTTC
- - TRBJ2-1 TRBV29-1 CSAARPGDNEQFF TGCAGCGCCGCTCGACCGGGGGACAATGAGCAGTTCTTC
- - TRBJ2-2 TRBV18 CASSPGDGELFF TGTGCCAGCTCACCCGGGGACGGGGAGCTGTTTTTT
- - TRBJ1-1 TRBV19 CAVAVSRTEAFF TGTGCCGTCGCGGTCAGTCGGACTGAAGCTTTCTTT